These 17 T cell receptor beta chains were all obtained from the same sample, sequenced in a study of cytomegalovirus exposure and HLA in healthy donors. The PCR had 60 Vbeta and 13 Jbeta primers. Generated by immunoSEQ multiplex PCR, the TCRdb table keeps only in-frame clones and is missing some. The sample is made up of approximately 70,000 clones, and the top ten hold 1.5% to 2% of it. Sequences were obtained from PBMCs. These receptors originate from a woman younger than 45 in good health and CMV-seronegative.

The J gene is TRBJ1-2, the V gene TRBV6-1; D not certain. Per the germline V gene, CDR1 is MNHNS and CDR2 is SASEGT. There are 16 residues in the CDR3. The V gene lost 3 bases and the J gene lost 4 bases, with 18 bases spanning the gap. CDR3 loop: CASSEPERSQVYGYTF. CDR3 DNA sequence: TGTGCCAGCAGTGAGCCCGAGAGGAGCCAAGTCTATGGCTACACCTTC.

The chain combines TRBV29-1 with TRBJ2-1; D may be TRBD2 (5 bases). The germline CDR1 and CDR2 sequences are SQVTM and ANQGSEA. The length of the CDR3 is 14 residues. Trimming removed 7 bases at V and 1 base at J, with 14 bases between. The CDR3: CSANPTSSYNEQFF. The CDR3 DNA sequence: TGCAGCGCTAACCCCACTAGTTCCTACAATGAGCAGTTCTTC.

The gene calls are TRBV28 and TRBJ2-7; TRBD1 matches 7 bases. J lost 10 bases, V lost 7 bases, and 10 bases had no gene match. This CDR3 has 12 residues. Looked up from germline, CDR1 is MDHEN and CDR2 is SYDVKM. The CDR3 is CASTLEGTVQYF. The CDR3 DNA reads TGTGCCAGCACCCTTGAGGGGACAGTCCAGTACTTC.

The rearrangement joins TRBV9 to TRBJ1-2; 11 positions match TRBD1. This CDR3 has 16 amino acids. V was pared by 3 bases and J by 3 bases, with 7 bases of the junction left unmatched. Germline V lookup: CDR1 SGDLS, CDR2 YYNGEE. Here the CDR3 reads CASSAFRTGGDYGYTF. The CDR3 nucleotides read TGTGCCAGCAGCGCTTTCCGGACAGGGGGCGACTATGGCTACACCTTC.

V is TRBV19 and J is TRBJ1-2; D may be TRBD1 (5 bases). The CDR3 loop spans 14 amino acids. V shed 10 bases and J shed 2 bases, with 17 bases lying between them. CDR1 and CDR2 (germline): LNHDA, SQIVND (reference sequence). As DNA, the CDR3 is TGTGCCACCCTAGGGGCGGAGAGGAACTATGGCTACACCTTC. This sequence encodes CATLGAERNYGYTF. Full variable domain (remainder filled in from reference TRBV19 and TRBJ1-2): DGGITQSPKYLFRKEGQNVTLSCEQNLNHDAMYWYRQDPGQGLRLIYYSQIVNDFQKGDIAEGYSVSREKKESFPLTVTSAQKNPTAFYLCATLGAERNYGYTFGSGTRLTVV.

The rearrangement uses TRBV5-6 and TRBJ1-5; D is unresolved. The V end lost 1 base, the J end lost 6 bases, and 5 bases lay between the germline ends. Germline loops: CDR1 SGHDT, CDR2 YYEEEE. This CDR3 comprises 12 residues. The DNA for the CDR3 is TGTGCCAGCAGCTTGTCGGGTCAGCCCCAGCATTTT. The encoded protein is CASSLSGQPQHF.

This chain connects TRBV10-1 to TRBJ2-3, with TRBD2 matching over 8 bases. J gave up 3 bases and V 8 bases, and 7 bases lay outside the gene matches. Germline CDR1 WNHNN, CDR2 SYGVQD (reference sequence). This CDR3 has 14 amino acids. CDR3 region: CASSTRGRTDTQYF. The CDR3 DNA is TGCGCCAGCTCTACCCGCGGGAGGACAGATACGCAGTATTTT.

V gene TRBV11-2 combines with J gene TRBJ2-2; 10 nucleotides match TRBD2. Per the germline V gene, CDR1 is SGHAT and CDR2 is FQNNGV. The CDR3 has 15 amino acids. V gave up 2 bases and J gave up 5 bases; unmatched junction bases: 2. The CDR3 here is CASSLSSGRTGELFF. CDR3 sequence (DNA): TGTGCCAGCAGCTTAAGTAGCGGGAGGACCGGGGAGCTGTTTTTT.

The rearrangement joins TRBV18 to TRBJ2-7, with 9 bases identical to TRBD1. Germline trimming cut 5 bases from V and 3 bases from J; bases unmatched to any gene: 2. The CDR3 is 13 amino acids. CDR1 is KGHSH and CDR2 is LQKENI in the germline V gene. CDR3 region: CASSVTGGYEQYF. CDR3 coding DNA: TGTGCCAGCTCAGTGACAGGGGGCTACGAGCAGTACTTC.

This chain joins TRBV4-3 and TRBJ1-2; 7 bases agree with TRBD1. In germline, CDR1 is LGHNA, CDR2 YSLEER. V was pared by 4 bases and J by 4 bases, with 6 bases of the junction left unmatched. This CDR3 has 14 amino acids. As DNA, the CDR3 is TGCGCCAGCAGCCCCCGACAGGGCCTCTATGGCTACACCTTC. Protein: CASSPRQGLYGYTF.

This rearrangement joins TRBV28 to TRBJ1-4; 7 nucleotides match TRBD1. Germline V lookup: CDR1 MDHEN, CDR2 SYDVKM. V was clipped by 4 bases and J by 0 bases; unmatched bases: 2. This CDR3 has 15 amino acids. The CDR3 DNA reads TGTGCCAGCAGTTCAGGGGGGTCAACTAATGAAAAACTGTTTTTT. Translation: CASSSGGSTNEKLFF.

The genes are TRBV10-1 and TRBJ2-3; a possible D gene is TRBD1 (5 bases). Trimming cost V 3 bases and J 1 base, with 11 bases left between them. CDR1 and CDR2 (germline): WNHNN, SYGVQD (reference sequence). The CDR3 has 15 residues. The CDR3: CASSDPREGTDTQYF. CDR3 bases: TGCGCCAGCAGTGACCCCAGGGAAGGCACAGATACGCAGTATTTT.

The chain carries TRBV9 and TRBJ2-3; possibly TRBD1 for D (6 bases). The CDR3 is 16 residues long. Trimming shortened V by 0 bases and J by 2 bases, and 13 bases separated the two germline ends. The germline CDR1 and CDR2 sequences are SGDLS and YYNGEE. The DNA for the CDR3 is TGTGCCAGCAGCGTAGAGGGACACTTTTCCACAGATACGCAGTATTTT. Its translation is CASSVEGHFSTDTQYF.

The CDR3 coding sequence is TGCGCCAGCAGCTTGGCCGGGGAAGGCACTGAAGCTTTCTTT. As protein: CASSLAGEGTEAFF. The J gene is TRBJ1-1, the V gene TRBV5-1; unclear D gene. The CDR3 has 14 residues. Deletions cut 0 bases from V and 4 bases from J, with 10 bases between. Germline V gives CDR1 SGHRS, CDR2 YFSETQ.

The V gene is TRBV19, the J gene TRBJ2-2, with 10 bases matching TRBD1. Germline lookup yields CDR1 LNHDA and CDR2 SQIVND (reference sequence). The CDR3 has 18 residues. Trimming took 0 bases from V and 3 from J; bases not matched to a gene: 7. The CDR3 nucleotides read TGTGCCAGTAGTATAGATCCTGACAGGGGGCCGTACACCGGGGAGCTGTTTTTT. Translation: CASSIDPDRGPYTGELFF.

The V and J genes are TRBV27 and TRBJ1-5; 7 bases agree with TRBD1. This CDR3 has 15 amino acids. J gave up 4 bases and V 6 bases, and 9 bases lay outside the gene matches. Germline assignment: CDR1 MNHEY and CDR2 SMNVEV (reference sequence). DNA for the CDR3: TGTGCCAGCAGGGAGTCCGGGACAGATAATCAGCCCCAGCATTTT. Its translation is CASRESGTDNQPQHF.

The gene calls are TRBV6-5 and TRBJ2-1; D remains unclear. Germline-derived CDR1 and CDR2 are MNHEY and SVGAGI. This CDR3 has 15 residues. Trimming pared 6 bases from V and 0 bases from J, leaving 12 bases between. The CDR3 DNA sequence: TGTGCCAGCAGAATTATGCGGAGCTCCTACAATGAGCAGTTCTTC. It yields the protein CASRIMRSSYNEQFF.